The 8 T cell receptor beta chains presented below share a single source sample, sequenced in a study of shared clonotypes between healthy human individuals. The protocol was immunoSEQ multiplex PCR, while the TCRdb copy is restricted to in-frame clones and leaves out a portion. The table lists 1 million to 1.3 million clones, approximately 80% of them singletons. The material sequenced was memory CD4+ T cells from PBMCs. The subset: CD45RA-negative fraction. Source of these receptors: a young man in good health. Some clones in this sample may be carry-over from other donors' samples.

This clone showed up just once. The rearrangement joins TRBV2 to TRBJ2-7; 8 nucleotides align to TRBD1. V lost 7 bases, J lost 4 bases, and 9 bases stayed unmatched. The CDR3 spans 14 residues. Per germline, CDR1 SNHLY and CDR2 FYNNEI. This CDR3 is CASTQGDRIYEQYF. Written as DNA, the CDR3 is TGTGCCAGCACCCAAGGGGACAGGATATACGAGCAGTACTTC. The full variable domain, with the rest looked up from reference TRBV2 and TRBJ2-7, is EPEVTQTPSHQVTQMGQEVILRCVPISNHLYFYWYRQILGQKVEFLVSFYNNEISEKSEIFDDQFSVERPDGSNFTLKIRSTKLEDSAMYFCASTQGDRIYEQYFGPGTRLTVT.

CDR3 in DNA: TGCGCCAGCAGCCACCGACAGGGAGACGAGCAGTACTTC. Translation: CASSHRQGDEQYF. The chain joins TRBV4-1 to TRBJ2-7; 7 bases map to TRBD1. Germline trimming cut 3 bases from V and 5 bases from J; bases unmatched to any gene: 4. The germline gives CDR1 MGHRA, CDR2 YSYEKL. CDR3 length equals 13 residues.

As concerns this clone: This is likely an artifact of a read error, given a far larger clone one base away. This same CDR3 is encoded by further DNA sequences in the sample. The chain joins TRBV30 to TRBJ1-2, with a possible D match to TRBD1 (6 bases). Trimming pared 0 bases from V and 3 bases from J, leaving 17 bases between. The germline gives CDR1 GTSNPN, CDR2 SVGIG (reference sequence). The CDR3 totals 16 residues. Written as DNA, the CDR3 is TGTGCCTGGAGTGTCAACCCACAGGGAACTCACTATGGCTACACCTTC. Encoded protein: CAWSVNPQGTHYGYTF. Using reference TRBV30 and TRBJ1-2 for the parts outside the CDR3, the full variable domain is SQTIHQWPATLVQPVGSPLSLECTVEGTSNPNLYWYRQAAGRGLQLLFYSVGIGQISSEVPQNLSASRPQDRQFILSSKKLLLSDSGFYLCAWSVNPQGTHYGYTFGSGTRLTVV.

This chain links TRBV25-1 with TRBJ1-2; the D gene is possibly TRBD1 (5 bases). There are 13 residues in the CDR3. The germline V gene has CDR1 MGHDK and CDR2 SYGVNS. The chain's CDR3 is CPPEKTENYGYTF. For the CDR3, the DNA is TGTCCCCCTGAGAAGACAGAGAACTATGGCTACACCTTC.

The rearrangement joins TRBV25-1 to TRBJ2-1; TRBD2 matches at 8 bases. Per the germline V gene, CDR1 is MGHDK and CDR2 is SYGVNS. This CDR3 comprises 16 residues. Trimming at V came to 6 bases and at J to 0 bases, leaving 7 bases not matched to a gene. The CDR3, as DNA: TGTGCCAGCAGGTCCAGCGGGGGCCTCTCCTACAATGAGCAGTTCTTC. Translating it yields CASRSSGGLSYNEQFF.

This sequence joins TRBV5-4 and TRBJ2-5, with D uncertain. V was pared by 4 bases and J by 5 bases, with 15 bases between. The CDR3 extends over 14 amino acids. The germline V gene encodes CDR1 SGHNT and CDR2 YYREEE (reference sequence). The CDR3 coding sequence is TGTGCCAGCAGCCCTGTAGGTGGCCGGGAGACCCAGTACTTC. Its protein product is CASSPVGGRETQYF.

The chain carries TRBV29-1 and TRBJ1-4; 10 nucleotides agree with TRBD1. Germline V gene data show CDR1 as SQVTM and CDR2 as ANQGSEA. There are 15 residues in the CDR3. The V segment lost 4 bases and the J segment 7 bases; nucleotides outside the gene matches: 9. The CDR3, as DNA: TGCAGCGTTGCCGGGACAGGGGAGGGAGGTGAAAAACTGTTTTTT. This gives the protein CSVAGTGEGGEKLFF.

V gene TRBV7-3 combines with J gene TRBJ2-2; D unresolved. This CDR3 is built from 13 residues. Germline V gives CDR1 SGHTA, CDR2 FQGTGA. The V end was cut by 4 bases, the J end by 6 bases, with 9 bases between. In DNA form, the CDR3 reads TGTGCCAGCAGCTCCCGGGTGGCCGGGGAGCTGTTTTTT. Its translation is CASSSRVAGELFF.